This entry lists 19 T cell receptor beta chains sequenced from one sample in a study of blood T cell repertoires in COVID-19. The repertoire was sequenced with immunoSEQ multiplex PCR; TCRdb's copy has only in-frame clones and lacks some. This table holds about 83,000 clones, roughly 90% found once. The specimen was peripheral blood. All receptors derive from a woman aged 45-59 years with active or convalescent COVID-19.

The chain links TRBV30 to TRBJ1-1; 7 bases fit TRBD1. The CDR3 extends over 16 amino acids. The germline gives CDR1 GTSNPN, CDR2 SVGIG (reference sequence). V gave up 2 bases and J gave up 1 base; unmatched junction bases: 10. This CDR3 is CAWSPHQGVRNTEAFF. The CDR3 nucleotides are TGTGCCTGGAGTCCCCATCAGGGGGTGAGGAACACTGAAGCTTTCTTT.

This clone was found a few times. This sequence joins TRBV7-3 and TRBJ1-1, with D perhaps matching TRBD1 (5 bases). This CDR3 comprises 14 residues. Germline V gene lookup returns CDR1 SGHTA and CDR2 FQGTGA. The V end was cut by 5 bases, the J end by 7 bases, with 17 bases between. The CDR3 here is CASSPRGGRGEAFF. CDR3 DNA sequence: TGTGCCAGCAGCCCGCGCGGGGGAAGGGGTGAAGCTTTCTTT.

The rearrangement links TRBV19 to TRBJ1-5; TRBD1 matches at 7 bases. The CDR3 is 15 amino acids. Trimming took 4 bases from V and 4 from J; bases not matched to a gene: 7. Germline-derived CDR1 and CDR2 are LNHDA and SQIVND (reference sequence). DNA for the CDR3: TGTGCCAGTAGTAGGCAACAGGGGAAGAATCAGCCCCAGCATTTT. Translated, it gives CASSRQQGKNQPQHF.

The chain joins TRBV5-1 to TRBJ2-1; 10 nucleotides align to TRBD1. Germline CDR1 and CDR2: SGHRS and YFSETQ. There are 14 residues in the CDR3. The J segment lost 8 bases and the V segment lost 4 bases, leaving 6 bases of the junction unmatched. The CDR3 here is CASSTDRGRDEQFF. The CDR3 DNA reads TGCGCCAGCAGCACCGACAGGGGGCGGGATGAGCAGTTCTTC.

CDR3 sequence reads: CASSQPGTGPRRYEQYF. Here the CDR3 DNA reads TGTGCCAGCAGCCAACCCGGGACAGGGCCTAGAAGATACGAGCAGTACTTC. The chain employs TRBV7-9 and TRBJ2-7, with TRBD1 matching over 9 bases. This CDR3 has 17 residues. V trimming: 5 bases; J trimming: 4 bases; junction bases outside the gene matches: 15. Germline V gene lookup returns CDR1 SEHNR and CDR2 FQNEAQ (reference sequence).

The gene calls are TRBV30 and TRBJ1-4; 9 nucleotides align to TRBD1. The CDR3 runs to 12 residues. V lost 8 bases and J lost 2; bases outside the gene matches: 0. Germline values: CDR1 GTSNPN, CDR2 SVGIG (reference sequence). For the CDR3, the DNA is TGTGCCGGGACAGGGACTAATGAAAAACTGTTTTTT. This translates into CAGTGTNEKLFF.

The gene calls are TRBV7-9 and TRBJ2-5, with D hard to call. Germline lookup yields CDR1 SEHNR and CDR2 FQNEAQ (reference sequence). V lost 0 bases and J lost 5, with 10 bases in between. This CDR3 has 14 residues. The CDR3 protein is CASSLAESWETQYF. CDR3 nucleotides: TGTGCCAGCAGCTTAGCGGAGTCGTGGGAGACCCAGTACTTC.

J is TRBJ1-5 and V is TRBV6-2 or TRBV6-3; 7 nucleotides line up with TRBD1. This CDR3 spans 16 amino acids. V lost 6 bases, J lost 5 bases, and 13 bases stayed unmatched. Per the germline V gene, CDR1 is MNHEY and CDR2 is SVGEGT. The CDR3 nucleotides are TGTGCCAGCAGCCGACATCCCGACAGGGTGGATCAGCCCCAGCATTTT. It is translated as CASSRHPDRVDQPQHF.

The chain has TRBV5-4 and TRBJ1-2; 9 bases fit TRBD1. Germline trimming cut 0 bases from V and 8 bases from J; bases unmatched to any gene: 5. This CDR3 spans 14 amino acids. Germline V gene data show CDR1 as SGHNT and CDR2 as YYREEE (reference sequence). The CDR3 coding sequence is TGTGCCAGCAGCTTGGAGACAGGGGGAGAAGGCTACACCTTC. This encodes CASSLETGGEGYTF.

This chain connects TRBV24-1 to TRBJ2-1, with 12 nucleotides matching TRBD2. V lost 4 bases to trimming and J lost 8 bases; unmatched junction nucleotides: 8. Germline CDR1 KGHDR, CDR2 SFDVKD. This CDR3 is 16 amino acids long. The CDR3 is CATSDPSGGAIDEQFF. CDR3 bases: TGTGCCACCAGTGACCCTAGCGGGGGGGCCATAGATGAGCAGTTCTTC.

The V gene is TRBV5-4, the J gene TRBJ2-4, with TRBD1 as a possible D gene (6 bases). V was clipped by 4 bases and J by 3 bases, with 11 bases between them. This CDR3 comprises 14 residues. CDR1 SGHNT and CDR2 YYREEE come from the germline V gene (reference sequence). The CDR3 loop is CASSPQGNKNIQYF. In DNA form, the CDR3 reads TGTGCCAGCAGCCCTCAGGGGAACAAAAACATTCAGTACTTC. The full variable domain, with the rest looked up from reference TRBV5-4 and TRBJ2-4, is ETGVTQSPTHLIKTRGQQVTLRCSSQSGHNTVSWYQQALGQGPQFIFQYYREEENGRGNFPPRFSGLQFPNYSSELNVNALELDDSALYLCASSPQGNKNIQYFGAGTRLSVL.

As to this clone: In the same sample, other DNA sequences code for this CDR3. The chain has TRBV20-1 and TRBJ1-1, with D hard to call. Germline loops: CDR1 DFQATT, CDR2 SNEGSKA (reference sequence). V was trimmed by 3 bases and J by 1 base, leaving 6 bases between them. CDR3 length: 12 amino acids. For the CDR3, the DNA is TGCAGTGCTAGTTCAGGGAACACTGAAGCTTTCTTT. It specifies CSASSGNTEAFF.

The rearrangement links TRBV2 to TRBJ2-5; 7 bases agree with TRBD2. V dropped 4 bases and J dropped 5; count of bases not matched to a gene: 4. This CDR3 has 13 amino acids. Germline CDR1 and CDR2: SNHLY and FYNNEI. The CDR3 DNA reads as TGTGCCAGCAGTGTGGGGGGGAGGGAGACCCAGTACTTC. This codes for CASSVGGRETQYF.

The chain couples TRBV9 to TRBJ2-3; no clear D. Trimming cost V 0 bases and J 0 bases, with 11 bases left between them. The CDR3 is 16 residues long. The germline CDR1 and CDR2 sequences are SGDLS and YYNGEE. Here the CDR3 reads CASSVGRSTSTDTQYF. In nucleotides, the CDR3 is TGTGCCAGCAGCGTAGGTAGGTCGACTAGCACAGATACGCAGTATTTT.

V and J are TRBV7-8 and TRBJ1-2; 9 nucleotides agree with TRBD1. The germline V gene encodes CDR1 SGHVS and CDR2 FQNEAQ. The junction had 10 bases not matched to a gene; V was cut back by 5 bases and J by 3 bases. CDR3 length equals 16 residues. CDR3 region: CASSPTGQGSYYGYTF. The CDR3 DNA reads TGTGCCAGCAGCCCTACGGGACAGGGTAGTTACTATGGCTACACCTTC.

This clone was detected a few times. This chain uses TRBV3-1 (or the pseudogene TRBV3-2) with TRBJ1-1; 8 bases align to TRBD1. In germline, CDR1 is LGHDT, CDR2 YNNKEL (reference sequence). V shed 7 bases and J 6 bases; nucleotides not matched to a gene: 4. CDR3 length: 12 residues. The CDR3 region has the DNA TGTGCCAGCAACAGGGGGACCGCTGAAGCTTTCTTT. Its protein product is CASNRGTAEAFF.

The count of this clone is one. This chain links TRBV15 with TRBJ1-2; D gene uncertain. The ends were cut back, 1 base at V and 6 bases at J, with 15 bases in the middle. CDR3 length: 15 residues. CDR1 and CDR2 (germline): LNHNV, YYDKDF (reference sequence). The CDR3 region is CATSRGFGDRDGYTF. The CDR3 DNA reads TGTGCCACCAGCAGAGGGTTCGGGGATAGGGATGGCTACACCTTC.

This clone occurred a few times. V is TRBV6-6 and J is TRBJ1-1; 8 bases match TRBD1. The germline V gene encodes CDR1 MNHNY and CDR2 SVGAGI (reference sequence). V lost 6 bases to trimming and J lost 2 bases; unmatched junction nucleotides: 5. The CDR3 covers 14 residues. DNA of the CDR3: TGTGCCAGCAGCAGGGACAGGATTAACACTGAAGCTTTCTTT. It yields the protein CASSRDRINTEAFF.

The CDR3 loop reads CSVGEAEAFF. The CDR3 nucleotides read TGCAGCGTCGGGGAGGCTGAAGCTTTCTTT. This chain links TRBV29-1 with TRBJ1-1; D gene ambiguous. This CDR3 comprises 10 residues. V lost 6 bases and J lost 6, with 8 bases in between. Germline values: CDR1 SQVTM, CDR2 ANQGSEA.